This entry features one T cell receptor (beta chain) sequence. Its antigen is unknown. No per-base quality is available; no much larger clone lies one base away. From a lookup of the germline V gene, CDR1 and CDR2 are SGHVS and FNYEAQ. V gives up 4 bases and J gives up 0 bases, and the segment between their germline ends measures 7 bases. Spanning cysteine to phenylalanine, the CDR3 consists of 14 amino acids. The read is trimmed to its CDR3 DNA, 42 bases read in frame from base 1. The data originate from a study of cytomegalovirus exposure and HLA in healthy donors (dated by TCRdb to the late 2010s). In terms of the full investigation: An earlier analysis of 587 of the donors reported approximately 300 Gb of sequence data and 95 million to 120 million unique TCR beta sequences obtained from about 180 million T cells. The number of donors typed differed by locus, with about 620-630 for A, B, C, DRB1 and DQB1, roughly 520 for DQA1, approximately 580 for DPA1, and roughly 450 for DPB1. A later genetic analysis took genome-wide SNP genotypes for about 55% of the roughly 700 donors and used that subset as a discovery cohort. HLA typing included class I and class II loci at four-digit resolution. Because of strong linkage in the cohort, four or five DR-DQ haplotypes were treated as single units for association and clustering. A later analysis re-examined previously published TCR beta repertoires from more than 550 donors and added high-resolution HLA genotyping to investigate patterns of TCR occurrence. Besides the first cohort of roughly 660 subjects, a separate validation cohort made up of about 120 different subjects was used. An earlier analysis of fewer than 750 of the donors used high-throughput TCR beta sequencing to judge whether each TCR beta V gene segment behaved as functional or pseudogenic. The study aimed to test whether signatures of past pathogen exposure could be identified by cataloging public T cell receptors. The genetic ancestry cluster associated with self-reported Caucasian donors included 81% of the roughly 400 genotyped donors. To predict cytomegalovirus infection status, the study combined high-throughput TCR immunosequencing, statistical association of individual TCRs with disease status, and machine learning. The later analysis used no new phenotypic data to find candidate immune exposures, relying instead on TCR beta sequences and their occurrence across donors. An early release covering more than 500 HLA-typed donors comprised approximately 300 gigabases of sequencing data and about 90 million unique TCR sequences. Donor age, sex, ethnicity and CMV serostatus were collected together with the repertoire data. Across some 400 genotyped donors of the cohort, an average of approximately 240,000 unique TCR beta nucleotide sequences per donor were sequenced, and roughly a sixth of those sequences were non-productive. The study profiled the T cell repertoires of about 640 subjects by immunosequencing and related them to cytomegalovirus serostatus. Every discovery cohort repertoire had been produced on one sequencing platform.

The cohort was made up of under 800 healthy bone marrow donors. At the time of sampling, every cohort member was nominally healthy, though immune exposures that went unrecorded were likely present. The donor tested CMV seronegative, placing the donor among the 350 or so seronegative members of the cohort. Each donor provided a peripheral blood sample, and peripheral blood mononuclear cells were used for TCR beta sequencing. The Qiagen DNeasy Blood Extraction Kit was used to extract genomic DNA from the blood cell samples. The investigation overall reported the following: The authors suggested that the approach could potentially be extended to other disease states and immunological phenotypes. Strong co-occurrence of HLA alleles, especially DR and DQ, made assigning TCR associations to individual alleles difficult. A total of roughly 160 TCR beta chains were listed by the study as associated with cytomegalovirus. A later genetic analysis reported fewer N-insertions in productive TCRs among donors in an Asian-associated ancestry cluster than the 666-donor mean. A later analysis reported that several top co-occurrence clusters appeared linked to parvovirus B19, influenza, CMV and Epstein-Barr virus. An association between a missense DCLRE1C variant and V-gene and J-gene trimming of TCR beta chains was found in a later genetic analysis and replicated in an independent cohort. In a later analysis, some 17,000 TCR beta sequences were associated with specific HLA alleles at a false discovery rate of 0.05. Some IMGT-functional V segments, including TRBV6-2 and TRBV6-3, could not be distinguished by the 87-base-pair reads and were therefore excluded. Linkage disequilibrium might explain the correlated functional status among segregating V segments, but an unknown experimental factor could not be excluded. A further reported finding was that TCR beta sequences accurately predicted the HLA-A and HLA-B alleles for most subjects in the first cohort. The classifier was reported to diagnose cytomegalovirus status with high specificity and sensitivity in both the original cohort and the validation cohort. A later analysis found that most CMV-associated TCR beta chains appeared HLA-restricted, with HLA associations seemingly driven largely by CMV exposure. While some public TCRs were present in many individuals, most TCR sequences turned up only very rarely across donors. In vitro tests confirmed that a few of the cytomegalovirus-associated TCR beta chains recognize cytomegalovirus antigens. HLA typing was unavailable for some donors at each locus, so association tests used only the typed subset. In a later analysis, HLA-associated TCR beta chains were found to be more clonally expanded and to have lower generation probabilities than equally common non-associated chains. A group of highly shared sequence variants was considered likely to be a technical artifact of the sequencing pipeline. In a later analysis, TCR association rates were found to vary across HLA loci, with the most associated TCRs seen for DRB1 alleles and the fewest for HLA-C alleles. Because counts were too low, some 17 rarely observed V segments, including chromosome 9 orphons, were excluded from the earlier analysis of 587 of the donors. In an earlier analysis of roughly 500 of the donors, most TCR beta V segments appeared in productive rearrangements about 87% or about 30% of the time, broadly matching IMGT annotations. In this cohort, only TCR beta chains were sequenced, and detectable features were limited by the absence of alpha or paired-chain data. The presence/absence analyses assumed that sequencing depth was roughly uniform across donors, and that assumption may not be true. Immune exposure information for the cohort was limited to CMV serostatus.

Libraries were constructed by the immunoSEQ multiplex PCR assay. For the multiplex PCR, a mixture combining 60 forward primers for TCR Vbeta segments and 13 reverse primers for TCR Jbeta segments was used. The CDR3 region of rearranged TCR beta genes was amplified from genomic DNA by a multiplex PCR assay. The Illumina HiSeq System was used to sequence the amplified TCR beta libraries as 87-base-pair reads. In the original analysis: In a later analysis, around 80 million unique TCR beta chains were counted across the approximately 670 repertoires, and approximately 9.9 million of these chains were shared by at least two donors. Raw reads were error-corrected and collapsed into unique sequences by a nearest-neighbor algorithm in which closely related sequences were merged to remove PCR and sequencing errors. CDR3 sequences were aligned to IMGT reference sequences to assign V, D and J gene segments. Each retained sequence needed at least a six-nucleotide match to both a V gene segment and a J gene segment. A rearrangement was called productive if the CDR3 had no stop codons and remained in frame with V and J, and every other rearrangement was called non-productive. Following IMGT convention, CDR3 was defined as the stretch from the second conserved V-encoded cysteine up to the conserved J-encoded phenylalanine. Sequences without an unambiguous match to a single V gene segment were excluded from the earlier analysis of almost 600 of the donors. An earlier analysis of fewer than 750 of the donors classified V segments as functional when productive rearrangements were above 56.7% and as segregating when the standard deviation between donors was above 5%. A statistical classification framework was developed to diagnose cytomegalovirus status using the catalog of TCR beta chain sequences. V and J gene assignment, in a later analysis, came from comparing TCR nucleotide sequences with IMGT/GENE-DB human TR gene sequences. In a later analysis, CDR3 sequences and most-parsimonious VDJ recombination scenarios were assigned using the TCRdist pipeline. A later analysis defined each TCR beta chain by its CDR3 amino acid sequence plus V-gene family, and excluded reads lacking a unique V-gene family. In a later analysis, approximately 640 highly shared, low-generation-probability nucleotide sequences were removed to address suspected cross-contamination and a sequencing artifact. In a later analysis, a clonal expansion index was calculated for each public chain from normalized within-repertoire ranks of inferred template counts. In a later analysis, generation probabilities were computed with a VDJ recombination model fitted to out-of-frame rearrangements, and the resulting probabilities were checked against IGoR. In a later analysis, hypergeometric tests were used to score TCR-TCR, TCR-HLA and TCR-CMV co-occurrence, with a repertoire-size bias correction applied to TCR pairs. In a later analysis, false discovery rates were estimated by permuting HLA or CMV assignments 20 times. In a later analysis, co-occurring TCRs were grouped using DBSCAN, with TCRdist sequence similarity added in when clustering inside HLA-allele-positive subsets. For co-occurrence clustering, repertoires with fewer than 30,000 or more than 120,000 public chains were excluded, along with about five repertoires with anomalous nucleotide sharing. This is the immuneACCESS table as TCRdb keeps it, with only in-frame sequences that have V and J called. A part of the clones is gone; compared with another copy, unresolved V genes explain less than half, and the rest is unexplained. V and J calls and clone size come straight from that table; D and trimming were deduced from the DNA. In this sample the table shows about 130,000 clones, around 82% of which occur a single time. Around 4% of the sample comes from the top ten.

This clonotype was obtained from a man between 40 and 49 years old in good health and CMV-seronegative. Sequencing was done on a sample of PBMCs. The V gene is TRBV7-6 and the J gene is TRBJ1-3; perhaps TRBD1 is the D gene, with 5 bases matching. The DNA sequence reads TGTGCCAGCAGCTCGGGGGACTCTGGAAACACCATATATTTT. It specifies CASSSGDSGNTIYF. The entire variable domain, with the stretches around the CDR3 drawn from the reference TRBV7-6 and TRBJ1-3 proteins, is GAGVSQSPRYKVTKRGQDVALRCDPISGHVSLYWYRQALGQGPEFLTYFNYEAQQDKSGLPNDRFSAERPEGSISTLTIQRTEQRDSAMYRCASSSGDSGNTIYFGEGSWLTVV.